These 21 T cell receptor beta chains share one sample of origin, sequenced in a study of blood T cell repertoires in COVID-19. Clones were sequenced by immunoSEQ multiplex PCR, and TCRdb holds only the in-frame ones, with some missing. The sample yields around 280,000 clones, about 88% seen once. Sequences were obtained from peripheral blood. Every receptor here comes from a man aged 65 to 85 with acute or convalescent COVID-19.

V is TRBV2 and J is TRBJ2-7, with 10 bases fitting TRBD1. V lost 5 bases, J lost 6 bases, and 10 bases stayed unmatched. The CDR3 contains 15 residues. The germline gives CDR1 SNHLY, CDR2 FYNNEI. CDR3 sequence (DNA): TGTGCCAGCAGTATAGCCGGGACAGGGGCTGGCGAGCAGTACTTC. This gives the protein CASSIAGTGAGEQYF.

The V gene is TRBV2, the J gene TRBJ2-7; TRBD1 aligns across 9 bases. J gave up 4 bases and V 8 bases, and 3 bases lay outside the gene matches. The CDR3 runs to 12 residues. CDR1 and CDR2 (germline): SNHLY, FYNNEI. The DNA for the CDR3 is TGTGCCAGCCGGGACAGGGTTTACGAGCAGTACTTC. Amino acids: CASRDRVYEQYF.

The V call is TRBV4-2, the J call TRBJ1-2; the match to TRBD1 covers 9 bases. CDR1 is LGHNA and CDR2 is YNFKEQ in the germline V gene. Trimming removed 0 bases from V and 5 bases from J; junction bases left unmatched: 4. CDR3 size: 15 residues. The DNA for the CDR3 is TGTGCCAGCAGCCAAGAGCTCGGACAGGGGTATGGCTACACCTTC. It is translated as CASSQELGQGYGYTF.

V is TRBV6-5 and J is TRBJ1-1, with 7 bases that match TRBD1. In germline, CDR1 is MNHEY, CDR2 SVGAGI. CDR3 size: 14 residues. J lost 1 base, V lost 8 bases, and 7 bases had no gene match. The CDR3 protein is CASRPGTANTEAFF. Written as DNA, the CDR3 is TGTGCCAGCCGTCCAGGGACAGCGAACACTGAAGCTTTCTTT.

The chain has TRBV27 and TRBJ1-2, with a tentative D call TRBD1 (5 bases). The germline CDR1 and CDR2 sequences are MNHEY and SMNVEV (reference sequence). CDR3 length: 15 residues. Deletions cut 2 bases from V and 0 bases from J, with 10 bases between. CDR3 loop: CASSLRGQSNYGYTF. The CDR3 DNA follows: TGTGCCAGCAGTTTAAGGGGCCAGTCTAACTATGGCTACACCTTC.

This chain joins TRBV28 and TRBJ1-1; 7 nucleotides align to TRBD1. Germline trimming cut 11 bases from V and 6 bases from J; bases unmatched to any gene: 12. This CDR3 spans 13 amino acids. From germline, CDR1 is MDHEN and CDR2 SYDVKM. This CDR3 is CALSKTGRAEAFF. For the CDR3, the DNA is TGTGCCCTCTCAAAGACAGGGAGAGCTGAAGCTTTCTTT. The whole variable domain, filled in from reference TRBV28 and TRBJ1-1, reads DVKVTQSSRYLVKRTGEKVFLECVQDMDHENMFWYRQDPGLGLRLIYFSYDVKMKEKGDIPEGYSVSREKKERFSLILESASTNQTSMYLCALSKTGRAEAFFGQGTRLTVV.

The V gene is TRBV7-2, the J gene TRBJ2-3, with TRBD2 matching 9 bases. CDR3 length equals 15 residues. Germline-derived CDR1 and CDR2 are SGHTA and FQGNSA. V lost 4 bases, J lost 3 bases, and 5 bases stayed unmatched. CDR3 region: CASSSIAGETDTQYF. The CDR3 DNA reads as TGTGCCAGCAGCTCTATAGCGGGAGAGACAGATACGCAGTATTTT.

The V call is TRBV3-1 (or the pseudogene TRBV3-2), the J call TRBJ1-2, with 8 positions matching TRBD1. V shed 2 bases, J shed 7 bases, and the junction held 6 bases outside the gene matches. This CDR3 is built from 14 residues. Germline V gives CDR1 LGHDT, CDR2 YNNKEL (reference sequence). The CDR3 DNA reads as TGTGCCAGCAGCCAAATCGACAGGGGAGGTGGCTACACCTTC. Translation: CASSQIDRGGGYTF.

The gene calls are TRBV14 and TRBJ1-1; 11 bases are shared with TRBD1. Trimming took 4 bases from V and 3 from J; bases not matched to a gene: 7. Germline V lookup: CDR1 SGHDN, CDR2 FVKESK. The CDR3 totals 16 residues. DNA of the CDR3: TGTGCCAGCAGCCCACGGACAGGGGGCGCCGACACTGAAGCTTTCTTT. Protein product: CASSPRTGGADTEAFF.

The chain links TRBV27 to TRBJ1-5; D is perhaps TRBD1 (6 bases). Germline V lookup: CDR1 MNHEY, CDR2 SMNVEV (reference sequence). Deletions cut 0 bases from V and 15 bases from J, with 15 bases between. There are 13 residues in the CDR3. CDR3 coding DNA: TGTGCCAGCAGTTTATCCCGTCGGGGGGCTTGGCATTTT. Amino acid sequence: CASSLSRRGAWHF.

The chain combines TRBV29-1 with TRBJ2-5; 7 bases match TRBD2. The CDR3 loop spans 12 amino acids. J gave up 5 bases and V 4 bases, and 4 bases lay outside the gene matches. The germline V gene encodes CDR1 SQVTM and CDR2 ANQGSEA. In nucleotides, the CDR3 is TGCAGCGTTGGGGAGGGATTGGAGACCCAGTACTTC. It yields the protein CSVGEGLETQYF.

The chain recombines TRBV18 with TRBJ1-6; 10 bases are shared with TRBD1. This CDR3 spans 14 amino acids. The junction had 4 bases not matched to a gene; V was cut back by 6 bases and J by 8 bases. Germline V lookup: CDR1 KGHSH, CDR2 LQKENI. The CDR3 DNA reads as TGTGCCAGCTCCCAGACAGGGGGCGATTCACCCCTCCACTTT. Translated: CASSQTGGDSPLHF.

This clone was recorded a few times. The chain links TRBV19 to TRBJ2-6, with a tentative D call TRBD1 (5 bases). The CDR3 is 18 residues long. Germline CDR1 reads LNHDA; CDR2 reads SQIVND (reference sequence). Trimming cost V 10 bases and J 0 bases, with 22 bases left between them. The CDR3 sequence: CATQRNQGSNSGANVLTF. CDR3 bases: TGTGCCACCCAACGCAATCAGGGTTCTAACTCTGGGGCCAACGTCCTGACTTTC.

The rearrangement links TRBV7-2 to TRBJ1-1; D uncertain. This CDR3 has 16 amino acids. Germline CDR1 reads SGHTA; CDR2 reads FQGNSA. Trimming cost V 4 bases and J 2 bases, with 17 bases left between them. The CDR3 nucleotides read TGTGCCAGCAGCTCCCCGGGGAGGGTCGGTAACACTGAAGCTTTCTTT. Its translation: CASSSPGRVGNTEAFF. The full variable domain, its missing parts supplied by reference TRBV7-2 and TRBJ1-1, is GAGVSQSPSNKVTEKGKDVELRCDPISGHTALYWYRQSLGQGLEFLIYFQGNSAPDKSGLPSDRFSAERTGGSVSTLTIQRTQQEDSAVYLCASSSPGRVGNTEAFFGQGTRLTVV.

The chain is built from TRBV4-1 and TRBJ2-1; possibly TRBD2 for D (5 bases). CDR1 is MGHRA, CDR2 YSYEKL, per germline. The length of the CDR3 is 13 residues. V was cut by 4 bases and J by 10 bases, with 14 bases left in between. CDR3 protein: CASSLRTPLEQFF. CDR3 DNA sequence: TGCGCCAGCAGCCTCCGGACTCCCCTCGAGCAGTTCTTC.

V gene TRBV28 combines with J gene TRBJ2-3, with D perhaps TRBD2 (5 bases). CDR1 MDHEN and CDR2 SYDVKM come from the germline V gene. The CDR3 loop spans 15 amino acids. V dropped 6 bases and J dropped 0 bases, with 13 bases sitting between them. The CDR3 sequence is CASSPPGKSTDTQYF. CDR3 nucleotides: TGTGCCAGCAGCCCCCCGGGAAAGAGCACAGATACGCAGTATTTT.

The genes are TRBV30 and TRBJ1-2; 9 positions match TRBD1. The CDR3 is made up of 13 amino acids. Germline V CDR1 and CDR2: GTSNPN, SVGIG (reference sequence). Unmatched junction bases numbered 6, after V lost 3 bases and J lost 7 bases. The CDR3 DNA follows: TGTGCCTGGAGGCAACAGGGGGCGTCTGGCTACACCTTC. Encoded protein: CAWRQQGASGYTF. The full variable domain, in which reference TRBV30 and TRBJ1-2 provide the parts outside the CDR3, is SQTIHQWPATLVQPVGSPLSLECTVEGTSNPNLYWYRQAAGRGLQLLFYSVGIGQISSEVPQNLSASRPQDRQFILSSKKLLLSDSGFYLCAWRQQGASGYTFGSGTRLTVV.

This clone came up a few times. The sample holds other DNA sequences that translate to the same CDR3. The rearrangement uses TRBV7-2 and TRBJ2-7; D possibly corresponds to TRBD2 (5 bases). This CDR3 region has 12 residues. Germline CDR1 and CDR2: SGHTA and FQGNSA. Deletions cut 5 bases from V and 3 bases from J, with 8 bases between. CDR3 DNA: TGTGCCAGCAGCCGAAGCGGCTACGAGCAGTACTTC. Translation gives CASSRSGYEQYF.

The CDR3 is CASSLSSRETQYF. For the CDR3, the DNA is TGTGCCAGCAGCTTATCGAGCCGGGAGACCCAGTACTTC. The chain is built from TRBV7-3 and TRBJ2-5; D remains ambiguous. CDR1 SGHTA and CDR2 FQGTGA come from the germline V gene. Between the trimmed V and J ends, which lost 2 bases and 5 bases, there was a span of 9 bases. The CDR3 covers 13 residues.

This sequence joins TRBV18 and TRBJ2-5; 13 nucleotides agree with TRBD2. The CDR3 extends over 17 amino acids. Germline V gives CDR1 KGHSH, CDR2 LQKENI. The V gene end was trimmed by 3 bases and the J gene end by 2 bases; junction bases not matched to a gene: 6. CDR3 region: CASSPKRLAGGQETQYF. The CDR3 bases are TGTGCCAGCTCACCCAAAAGACTAGCGGGAGGTCAAGAGACCCAGTACTTC.

The chain uses TRBV6-5 and TRBJ2-3, with TRBD1 matching 9 bases. The CDR3 extends over 15 amino acids. V lost 6 bases, J lost 3 bases, and 7 bases stayed unmatched. Per the germline V gene, CDR1 is MNHEY and CDR2 is SVGAGI. CDR3 sequence reads: CASRDTGGATDTQYF. The CDR3 nucleotides read TGTGCCAGCAGAGATACAGGGGGCGCAACAGATACGCAGTATTTT.